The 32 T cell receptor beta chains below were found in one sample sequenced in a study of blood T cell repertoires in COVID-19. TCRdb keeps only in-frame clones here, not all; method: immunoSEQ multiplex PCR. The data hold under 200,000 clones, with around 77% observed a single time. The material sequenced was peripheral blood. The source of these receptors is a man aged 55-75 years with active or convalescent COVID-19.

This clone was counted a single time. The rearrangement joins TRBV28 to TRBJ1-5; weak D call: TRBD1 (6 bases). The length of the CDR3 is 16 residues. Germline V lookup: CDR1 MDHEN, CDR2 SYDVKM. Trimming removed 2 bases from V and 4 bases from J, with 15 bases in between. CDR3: CASSLRSGATNQPQHF. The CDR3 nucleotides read TGTGCCAGCAGTTTAAGGTCAGGGGCTACGAATCAGCCCCAGCATTTT. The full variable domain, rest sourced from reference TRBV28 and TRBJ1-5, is DVKVTQSSRYLVKRTGEKVFLECVQDMDHENMFWYRQDPGLGLRLIYFSYDVKMKEKGDIPEGYSVSREKKERFSLILESASTNQTSMYLCASSLRSGATNQPQHFGDGTRLSIL.

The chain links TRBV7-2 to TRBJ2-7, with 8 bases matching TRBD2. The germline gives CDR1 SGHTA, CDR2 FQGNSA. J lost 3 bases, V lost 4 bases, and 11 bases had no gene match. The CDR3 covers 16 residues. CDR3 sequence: CASSSATSARLYEQYF. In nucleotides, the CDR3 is TGTGCCAGCAGCTCAGCGACTAGCGCCCGTCTCTACGAGCAGTACTTC.

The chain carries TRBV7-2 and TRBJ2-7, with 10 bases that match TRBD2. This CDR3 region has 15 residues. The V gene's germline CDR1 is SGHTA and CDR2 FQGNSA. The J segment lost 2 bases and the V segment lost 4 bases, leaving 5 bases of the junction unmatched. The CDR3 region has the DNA TGTGCCAGCAGCTCAAGCGGGAGGGGGCCCTACGAGCAGTACTTC. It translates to CASSSSGRGPYEQYF.

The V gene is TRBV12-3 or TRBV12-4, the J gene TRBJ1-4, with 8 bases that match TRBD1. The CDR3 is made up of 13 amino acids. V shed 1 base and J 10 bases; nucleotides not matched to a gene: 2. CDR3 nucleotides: TGTGCCAGCAGTTTAGGACAGGGGATAAAACTGTTTTTT. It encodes CASSLGQGIKLFF.

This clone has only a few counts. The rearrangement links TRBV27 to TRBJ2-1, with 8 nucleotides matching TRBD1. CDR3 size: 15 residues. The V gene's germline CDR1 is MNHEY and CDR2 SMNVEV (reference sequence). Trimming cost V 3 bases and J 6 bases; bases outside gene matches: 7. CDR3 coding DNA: TGTGCCAGCAGTTTGTGGCAGGGGGCCGGCAATGAGCAGTTCTTC. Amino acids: CASSLWQGAGNEQFF.

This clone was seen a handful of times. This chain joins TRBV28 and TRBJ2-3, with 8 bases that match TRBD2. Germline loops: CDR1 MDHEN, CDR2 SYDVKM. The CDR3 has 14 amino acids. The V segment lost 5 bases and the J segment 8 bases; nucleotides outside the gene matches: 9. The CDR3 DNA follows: TGTGCCAGCAGTAAGGACGGACGGGGGGGTACGCAGTATTTT. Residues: CASSKDGRGGTQYF.

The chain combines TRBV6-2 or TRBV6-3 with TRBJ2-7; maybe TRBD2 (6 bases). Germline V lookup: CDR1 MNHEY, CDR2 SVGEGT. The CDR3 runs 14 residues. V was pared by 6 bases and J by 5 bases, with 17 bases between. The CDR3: CASSLTKRVDEQYF. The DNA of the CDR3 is TGTGCCAGCAGCCTTACAAAGCGGGTAGACGAGCAGTACTTC.

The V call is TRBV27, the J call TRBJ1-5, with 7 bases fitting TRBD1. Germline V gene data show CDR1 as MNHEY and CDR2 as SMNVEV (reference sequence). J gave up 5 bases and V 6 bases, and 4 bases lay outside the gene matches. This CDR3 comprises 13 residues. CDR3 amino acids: CASRGTDYQPQHF. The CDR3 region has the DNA TGTGCCAGCAGGGGGACAGACTATCAGCCCCAGCATTTT.

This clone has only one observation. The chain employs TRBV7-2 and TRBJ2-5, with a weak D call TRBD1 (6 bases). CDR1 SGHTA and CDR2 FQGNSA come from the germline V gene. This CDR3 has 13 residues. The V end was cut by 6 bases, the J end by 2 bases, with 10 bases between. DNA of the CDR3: TGTGCCAGCAGTAGGCAGGGGCAAGAGACCCAGTACTTC. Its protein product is CASSRQGQETQYF.

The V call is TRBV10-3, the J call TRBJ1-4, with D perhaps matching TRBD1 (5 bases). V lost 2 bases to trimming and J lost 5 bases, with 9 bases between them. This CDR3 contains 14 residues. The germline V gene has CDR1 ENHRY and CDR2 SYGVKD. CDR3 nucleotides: TGTGCCATCAGTGAGAACAGGAAAAATGAAAAACTGTTTTTT. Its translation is CAISENRKNEKLFF.

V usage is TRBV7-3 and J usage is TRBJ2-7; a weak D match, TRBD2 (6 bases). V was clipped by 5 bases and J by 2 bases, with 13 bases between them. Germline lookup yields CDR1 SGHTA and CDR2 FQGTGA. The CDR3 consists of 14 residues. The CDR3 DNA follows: TGTGCCAGCAGCCCTCTCGGGGGTACCTACGAGCAGTACTTC. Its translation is CASSPLGGTYEQYF.

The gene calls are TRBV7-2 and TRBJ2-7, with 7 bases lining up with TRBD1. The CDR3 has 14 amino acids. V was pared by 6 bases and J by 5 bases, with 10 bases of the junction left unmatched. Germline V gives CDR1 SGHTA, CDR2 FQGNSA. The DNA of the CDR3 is TGTGCCAGCAGAACAAGTTATACAGGGGACGAGCAGTACTTC. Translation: CASRTSYTGDEQYF.

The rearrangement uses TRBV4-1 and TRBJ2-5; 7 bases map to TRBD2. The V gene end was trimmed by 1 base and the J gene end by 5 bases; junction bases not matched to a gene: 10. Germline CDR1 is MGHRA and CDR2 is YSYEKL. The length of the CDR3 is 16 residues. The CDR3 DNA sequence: TGCGCCAGCAGCCAAGGCCTAGCCGGGAGGTATGAGACCCAGTACTTC. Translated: CASSQGLAGRYETQYF.

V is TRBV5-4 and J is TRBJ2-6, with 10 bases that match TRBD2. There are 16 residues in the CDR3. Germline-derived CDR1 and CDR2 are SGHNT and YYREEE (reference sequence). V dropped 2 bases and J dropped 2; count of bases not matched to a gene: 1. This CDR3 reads CASSFSGRTGANVLTF. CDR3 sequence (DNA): TGTGCCAGCAGCTTTAGCGGGAGGACTGGGGCCAACGTCCTGACTTTC.

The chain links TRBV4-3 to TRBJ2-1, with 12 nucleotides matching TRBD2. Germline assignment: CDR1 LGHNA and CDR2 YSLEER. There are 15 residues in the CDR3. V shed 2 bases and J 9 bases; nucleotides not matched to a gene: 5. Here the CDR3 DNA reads TGCGCCAGCAGCCAACTAGCGGGAGGGTCGGGTGAGCAGTTCTTC. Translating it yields CASSQLAGGSGEQFF.

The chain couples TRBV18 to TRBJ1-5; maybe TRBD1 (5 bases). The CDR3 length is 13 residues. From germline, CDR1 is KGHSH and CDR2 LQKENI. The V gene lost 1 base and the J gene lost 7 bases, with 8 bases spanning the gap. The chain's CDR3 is CASSPLREQPQHF. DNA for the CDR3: TGTGCCAGCTCACCACTCAGGGAACAGCCCCAGCATTTT. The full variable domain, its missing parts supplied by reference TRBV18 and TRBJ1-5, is NAGVMQNPRHLVRRRGQEARLRCSPMKGHSHVYWYRQLPEEGLKFMVYLQKENIIDESGMPKERFSAEFPKEGPSILRIQQVVRGDSAAYFCASSPLREQPQHFGDGTRLSIL.

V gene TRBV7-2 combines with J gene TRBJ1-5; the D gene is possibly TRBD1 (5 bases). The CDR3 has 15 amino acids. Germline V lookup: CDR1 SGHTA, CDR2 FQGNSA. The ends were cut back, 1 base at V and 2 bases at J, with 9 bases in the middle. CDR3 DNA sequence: TGTGCCAGCAGCTTAGATGGAGGGGGCAATCAGCCCCAGCATTTT. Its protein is CASSLDGGGNQPQHF.

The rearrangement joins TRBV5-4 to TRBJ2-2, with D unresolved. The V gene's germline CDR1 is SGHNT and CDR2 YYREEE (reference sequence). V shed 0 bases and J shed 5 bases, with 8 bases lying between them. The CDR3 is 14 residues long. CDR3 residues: CASSLDPRTGELFF. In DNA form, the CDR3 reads TGTGCCAGCAGCTTGGACCCCCGGACCGGGGAGCTGTTTTTT.

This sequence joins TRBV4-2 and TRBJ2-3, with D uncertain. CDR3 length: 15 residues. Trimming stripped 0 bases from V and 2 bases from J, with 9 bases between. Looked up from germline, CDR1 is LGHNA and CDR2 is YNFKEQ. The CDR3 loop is CASSQERRTTDTQYF. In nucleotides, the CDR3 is TGTGCCAGCAGCCAAGAGAGGCGAACCACAGATACGCAGTATTTT.

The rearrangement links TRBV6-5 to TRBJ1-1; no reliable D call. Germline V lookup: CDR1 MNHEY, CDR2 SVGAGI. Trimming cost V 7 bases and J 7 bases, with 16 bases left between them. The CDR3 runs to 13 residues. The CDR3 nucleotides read TGTGCCAGCACTCCCCTGATGGAGGGTGAAGCTTTCTTT. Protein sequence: CASTPLMEGEAFF.

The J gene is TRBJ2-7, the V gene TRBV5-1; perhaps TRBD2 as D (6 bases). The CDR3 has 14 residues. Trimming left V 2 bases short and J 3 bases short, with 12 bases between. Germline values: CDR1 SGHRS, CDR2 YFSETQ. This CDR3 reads CASSLYGSLYEQYF. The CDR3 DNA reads TGCGCCAGCAGCTTATACGGGAGTCTCTACGAGCAGTACTTC.

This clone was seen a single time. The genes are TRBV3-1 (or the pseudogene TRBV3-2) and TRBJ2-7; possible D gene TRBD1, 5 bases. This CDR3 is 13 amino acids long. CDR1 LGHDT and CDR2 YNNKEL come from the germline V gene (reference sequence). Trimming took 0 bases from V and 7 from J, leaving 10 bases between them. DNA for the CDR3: TGTGCCAGCAGCCAAGACCAGGGTGGGGAGCAGTACTTC. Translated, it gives CASSQDQGGEQYF.

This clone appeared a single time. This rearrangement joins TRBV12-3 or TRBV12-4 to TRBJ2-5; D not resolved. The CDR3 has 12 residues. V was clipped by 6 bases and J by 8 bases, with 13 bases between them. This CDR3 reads CASSPDSYTQYF. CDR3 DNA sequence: TGTGCCAGCAGCCCTGATAGCTATACCCAGTACTTC.

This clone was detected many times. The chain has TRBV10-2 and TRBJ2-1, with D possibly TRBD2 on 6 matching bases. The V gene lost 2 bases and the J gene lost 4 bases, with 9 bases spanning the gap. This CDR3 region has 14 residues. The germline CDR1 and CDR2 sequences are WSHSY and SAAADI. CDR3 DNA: TGCGCCAGCAGTGAGCTAGCGCTTTACAATGAGCAGTTCTTC. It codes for CASSELALYNEQFF.

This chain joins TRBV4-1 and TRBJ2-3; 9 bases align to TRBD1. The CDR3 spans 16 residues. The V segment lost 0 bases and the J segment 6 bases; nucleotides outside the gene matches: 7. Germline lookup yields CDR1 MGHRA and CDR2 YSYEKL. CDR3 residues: CASSQEGTGWGDTQYF. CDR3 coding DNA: TGCGCCAGCAGCCAAGAGGGGACAGGGTGGGGGGATACGCAGTATTTT.

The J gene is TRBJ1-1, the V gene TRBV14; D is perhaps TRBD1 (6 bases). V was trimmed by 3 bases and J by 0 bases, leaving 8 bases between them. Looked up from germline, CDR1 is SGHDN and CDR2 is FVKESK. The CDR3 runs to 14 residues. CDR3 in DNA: TGTGCCAGCAGCCAGGGACACCTGAACACTGAAGCTTTCTTT. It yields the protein CASSQGHLNTEAFF.

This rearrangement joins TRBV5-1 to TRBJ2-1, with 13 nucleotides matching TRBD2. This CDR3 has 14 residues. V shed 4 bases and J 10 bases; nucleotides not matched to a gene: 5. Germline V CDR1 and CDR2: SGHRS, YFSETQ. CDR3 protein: CASSEGLAGPEQFF. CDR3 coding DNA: TGCGCCAGCAGCGAGGGACTAGCGGGGCCAGAGCAGTTCTTC. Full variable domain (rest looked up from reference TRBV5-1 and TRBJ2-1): KAGVTQTPRYLIKTRGQQVTLSCSPISGHRSVSWYQQTPGQGLQFLFEYFSETQRNKGNFPGRFSGRQFSNSRSEMNVSTLELGDSALYLCASSEGLAGPEQFFGPGTRLTVL.

The CDR3 DNA follows: TGTGCCAGCAGTTTCTCCGGCCGAACGGGGGAGACCCAGTACTTC. Protein: CASSFSGRTGETQYF. The genes are TRBV28 and TRBJ2-5, with D perhaps TRBD2 (5 bases). CDR3 length: 15 amino acids. Trimming left V 3 bases short and J 5 bases short, with 16 bases between. Looked up from germline, CDR1 is MDHEN and CDR2 is SYDVKM. The whole variable domain, filled in from reference TRBV28 and TRBJ2-5, reads DVKVTQSSRYLVKRTGEKVFLECVQDMDHENMFWYRQDPGLGLRLIYFSYDVKMKEKGDIPEGYSVSREKKERFSLILESASTNQTSMYLCASSFSGRTGETQYFGPGTRLLVL.

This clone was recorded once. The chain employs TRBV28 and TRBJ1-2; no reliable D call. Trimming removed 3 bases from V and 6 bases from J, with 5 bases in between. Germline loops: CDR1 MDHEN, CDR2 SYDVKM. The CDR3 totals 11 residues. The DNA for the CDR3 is TGTGCCAGCAGTTTCAATGATGGCTACACCTTC. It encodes CASSFNDGYTF.

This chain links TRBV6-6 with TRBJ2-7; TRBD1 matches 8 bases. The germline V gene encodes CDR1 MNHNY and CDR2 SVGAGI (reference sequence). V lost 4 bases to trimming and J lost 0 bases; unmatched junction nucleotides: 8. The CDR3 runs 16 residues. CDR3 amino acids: CASSLAGGGGSYEQYF. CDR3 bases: TGTGCCAGCAGTTTAGCAGGGGGCGGTGGCTCCTACGAGCAGTACTTC.

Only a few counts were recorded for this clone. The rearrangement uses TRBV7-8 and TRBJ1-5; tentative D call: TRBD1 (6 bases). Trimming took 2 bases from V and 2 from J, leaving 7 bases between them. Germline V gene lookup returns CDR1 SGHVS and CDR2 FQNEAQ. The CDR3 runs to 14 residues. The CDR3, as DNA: TGTGCCAGCAGCTTACCAGGGGGCAATCAGCCCCAGCATTTT. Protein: CASSLPGGNQPQHF.

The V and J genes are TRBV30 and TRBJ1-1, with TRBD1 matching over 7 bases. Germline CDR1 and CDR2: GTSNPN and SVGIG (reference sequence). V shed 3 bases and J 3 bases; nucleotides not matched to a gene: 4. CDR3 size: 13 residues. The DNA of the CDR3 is TGTGCCTGGAGGATTACAGGGGACACTGAAGCTTTCTTT. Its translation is CAWRITGDTEAFF.